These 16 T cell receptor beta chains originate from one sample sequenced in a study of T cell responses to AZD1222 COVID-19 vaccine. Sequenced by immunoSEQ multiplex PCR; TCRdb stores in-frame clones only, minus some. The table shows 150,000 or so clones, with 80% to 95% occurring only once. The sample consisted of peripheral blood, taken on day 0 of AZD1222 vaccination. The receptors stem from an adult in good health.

CDR3 sequence reads: CASSFPGGRDTF. The DNA for the CDR3 is TGTGCCAGCAGCTTCCCCGGGGGGCGGGACACCTTC. The chain carries TRBV7-2 and TRBJ1-2; a possible D gene is TRBD1 (6 bases). The V gene lost 3 bases and the J gene lost 12 bases, with 14 bases spanning the gap. The germline gives CDR1 SGHTA, CDR2 FQGNSA. The CDR3 is 12 amino acids.

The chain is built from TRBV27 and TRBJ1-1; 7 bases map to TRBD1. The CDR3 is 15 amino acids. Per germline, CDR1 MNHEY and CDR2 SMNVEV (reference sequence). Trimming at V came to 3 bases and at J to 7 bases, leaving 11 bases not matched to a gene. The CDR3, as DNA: TGTGCCAGCAGTTTGTCGGGAGGGGGCTATGGTGAAGCTTTCTTT. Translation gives CASSLSGGGYGEAFF.

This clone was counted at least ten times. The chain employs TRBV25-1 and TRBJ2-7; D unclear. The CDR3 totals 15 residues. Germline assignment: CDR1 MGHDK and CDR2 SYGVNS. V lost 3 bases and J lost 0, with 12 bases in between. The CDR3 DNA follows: TGTGCCAGCAGTGAGGCCACCCCGAGCTCCTACGAGCAGTACTTC. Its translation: CASSEATPSSYEQYF.

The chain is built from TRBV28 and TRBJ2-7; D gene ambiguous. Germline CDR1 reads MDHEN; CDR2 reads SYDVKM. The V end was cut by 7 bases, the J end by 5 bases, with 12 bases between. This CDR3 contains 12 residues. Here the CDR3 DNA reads TGTGCCAGCACCCCCGGGTGGGACGAGCAGTACTTC. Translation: CASTPGWDEQYF.

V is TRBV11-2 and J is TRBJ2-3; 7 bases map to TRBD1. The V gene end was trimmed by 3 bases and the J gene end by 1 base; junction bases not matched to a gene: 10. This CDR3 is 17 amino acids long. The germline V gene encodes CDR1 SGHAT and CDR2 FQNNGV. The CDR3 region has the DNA TGTGCCAGCAGCTTTAATCTACAGGGGCTTGGCACAGATACGCAGTATTTT. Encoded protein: CASSFNLQGLGTDTQYF.

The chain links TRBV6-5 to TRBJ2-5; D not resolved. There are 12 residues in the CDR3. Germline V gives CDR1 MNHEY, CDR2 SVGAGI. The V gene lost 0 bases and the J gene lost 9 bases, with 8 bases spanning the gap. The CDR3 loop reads CASSYSWPAQYF. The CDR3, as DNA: TGTGCCAGCAGTTACTCTTGGCCGGCCCAGTACTTC.

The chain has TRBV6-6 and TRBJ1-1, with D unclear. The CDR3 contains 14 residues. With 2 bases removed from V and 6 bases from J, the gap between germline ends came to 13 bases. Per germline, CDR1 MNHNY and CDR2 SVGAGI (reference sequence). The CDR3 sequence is CASSYRISGPEAFF. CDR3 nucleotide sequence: TGTGCCAGCAGTTACAGGATCTCCGGCCCTGAAGCTTTCTTT.

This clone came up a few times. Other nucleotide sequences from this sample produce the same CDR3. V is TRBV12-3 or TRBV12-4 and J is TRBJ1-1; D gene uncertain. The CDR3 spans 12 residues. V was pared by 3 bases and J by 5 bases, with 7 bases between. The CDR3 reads CASSLEGTEAFF. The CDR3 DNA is TGTGCCAGCAGTTTGGAAGGTACTGAAGCTTTCTTT.

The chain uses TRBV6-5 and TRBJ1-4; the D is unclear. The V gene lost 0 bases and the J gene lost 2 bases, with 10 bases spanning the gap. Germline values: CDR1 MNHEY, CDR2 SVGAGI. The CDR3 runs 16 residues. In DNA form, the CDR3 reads TGTGCCAGCAGTTACTCCCTCCCCGGGACTAATGAAAAACTGTTTTTT. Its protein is CASSYSLPGTNEKLFF.

CDR3 DNA sequence: TGTGCCAGCAGTTACTATGGGGTGGAACAGCCCCAGCATTTT. It translates to CASSYYGVEQPQHF. The V call is TRBV6-2 or TRBV6-3, the J call TRBJ1-5; D uncertain. Trimming cost V 1 base and J 7 bases, with 11 bases left between them. The CDR3 spans 14 residues. The germline V gene has CDR1 MNHEY and CDR2 SVGEGT.

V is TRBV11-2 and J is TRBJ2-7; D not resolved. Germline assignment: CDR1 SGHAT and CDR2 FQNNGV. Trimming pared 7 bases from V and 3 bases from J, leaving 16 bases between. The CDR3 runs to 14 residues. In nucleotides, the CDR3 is TGTGCCAGCAAAACCGGGTTCTCTAACTACGAGCAGTACTTC. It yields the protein CASKTGFSNYEQYF.

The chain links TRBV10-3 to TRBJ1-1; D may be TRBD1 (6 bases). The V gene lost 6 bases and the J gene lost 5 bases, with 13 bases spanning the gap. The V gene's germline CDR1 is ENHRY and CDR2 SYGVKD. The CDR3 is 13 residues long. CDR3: CAIRGIGGTEAFF. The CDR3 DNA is TGTGCCATCAGAGGGATAGGGGGAACTGAAGCTTTCTTT.

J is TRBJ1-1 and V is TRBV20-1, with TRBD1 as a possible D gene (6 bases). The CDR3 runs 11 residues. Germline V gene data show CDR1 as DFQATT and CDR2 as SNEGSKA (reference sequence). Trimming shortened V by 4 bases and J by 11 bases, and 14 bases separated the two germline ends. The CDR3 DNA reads TGCAGTGCTATTGGGGTTAGGGGGGCTTTCTTT. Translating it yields CSAIGVRGAFF.

The CDR3 coding sequence is TGTGCCAGCAGCCCCCTTCAGGGGACCCCCTACGAGCAGTACTTC. Translated, it gives CASSPLQGTPYEQYF. The chain joins TRBV28 to TRBJ2-7; possibly TRBD1 for D (6 bases). The V gene lost 6 bases and the J gene lost 2 bases, with 17 bases spanning the gap. CDR3 length equals 15 residues. The germline gives CDR1 MDHEN, CDR2 SYDVKM.

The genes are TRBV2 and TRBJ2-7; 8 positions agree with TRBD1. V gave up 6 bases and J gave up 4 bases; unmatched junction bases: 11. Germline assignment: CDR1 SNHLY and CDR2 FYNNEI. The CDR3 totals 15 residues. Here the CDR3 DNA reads TGTGCCAGCAGATTAGTGCCAGGGGGCAGGTACGAGCAGTACTTC. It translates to CASRLVPGGRYEQYF.

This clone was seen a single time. CDR3 sequence: CASSAGTGVQPQHF. The CDR3 region has the DNA TGTGCCAGCAGCGCCGGGACAGGGGTTCAGCCCCAGCATTTT. The V and J genes are TRBV2 and TRBJ1-5, with 10 bases lining up with TRBD1. Germline CDR1 SNHLY, CDR2 FYNNEI. The CDR3 loop spans 14 amino acids. V dropped 6 bases and J dropped 6; count of bases not matched to a gene: 5.